This record concerns one T cell receptor (beta chain) sequence. A much larger clonotype is one base distant, so this may be a read error. Described time point: newly diagnosed GD, antithyroid drugs for less than 3 months. PBMC-extracted RNA yielded the TCR library. Relying on iRepertoire HTBI primers and Arm-PCR of CDR3 regions, the team built TCR beta libraries. TCRdb analysed the multiplex PCR reads with MiXCR anew, one entry per CDR3 protein. The sample yields about 220,000 distinct CDR3 sequences, around 16% seen once. The data stem from a study of regulatory T cells in long-lasting Graves disease. The TCR sequence derives from a female donor with Graves disease. The specimen comprised peripheral blood mononuclear cells (PBMCs), sampled at new diagnosis, from a patient treated with antithyroid drugs.

Here the CDR3 reads CASSLTSGRNAGGLFF. CDR3 DNA sequence: TGTGCCAGCAGTCTGACTAGCGGGAGAAATGCCGGGGGGCTGTTTTTT. The rearrangement uses TRBV6-2 or TRBV6-3 and TRBJ2-2; 12 positions match TRBD2. CDR3 size: 16 residues. Per germline, CDR1 MNHEY and CDR2 SVGEGT.